A selection of T cell receptor beta chains follows, all from one sample in a study of blood T cells in healthy people across ages. Each CDR3 protein is one row after TCRdb ran MiXCR on the 5' RACE reads. The sample carries 1.5 million to 2 million distinct CDR3 sequences, 30% to 40% recorded once. The sample consisted of blood. Receptors originate from a human donor in good health. CDR3s include the opening cysteine and the closing phenylalanine or tryptophan. Each record gives: V gene, CDR3 protein.

V: TRBV12-3/TRBV12-4
CDR3: CASSLRAGASYEQYF

V: TRBV29-1
CDR3: CSVIGGGGFVDEQFF

V: TRBV10-3
CDR3: CAISESMGTGGDQNDAQYF

V: TRBV7-2
CDR3: CASSLDWTSGVYEQYF

V: TRBV4-3
CDR3: CASSQESMEGAKNIQYF

V: TRBV10-3
CDR3: CATRTGHPYGYTF

V: TRBV7-8
CDR3: CASSRTGGSTTEQYF

V: TRBV3-1
CDR3: CASSPRTGAARLYGYTF

V: TRBV6-5
CDR3: CASSRWTVNTEAFF

V: TRBV4-1
CDR3: CASSQPGAGGNAETQYF

V: TRBV29-1
CDR3: CSVVGGGSNTEAFF

V: TRBV7-3
CDR3: CASSSWTGVGYTF

V: TRBV4-3
CDR3: CASSQAGDFSYEQYF

V: TRBV28
CDR3: CASSLWGVSNQPQHF

V: TRBV7-6
CDR3: CASSLRTGGFNSPLHF

V: TRBV19
CDR3: CASSPAGVTNEKLFF

V: TRBV20-1
CDR3: CSASRAANEKLFF

V: TRBV6-5
CDR3: CASSYTNTGELFF

V: TRBV6-6
CDR3: CASMRQGVNEKLFF

V: TRBV14
CDR3: CASSLEGAGANVRTF

V: TRBV6-6
CDR3: CASSQITGGHSYEQYF

V: TRBV4-1
CDR3: CASSQDEAGERNTIYF

V: TRBV7-7
CDR3: CASSLDGGPSTPYNEQFF

V: TRBV4-3
CDR3: CASSQESPYEQYF

V: TRBV6-5
CDR3: CASSYSWDQRTDTQYF

V: TRBV7-9
CDR3: CASSLDLQDNEKLFF

V: TRBV20-1
CDR3: CSALPSGSYNSPLHF

V: TRBV14
CDR3: CASSQFRGARDNEQFF

V: TRBV2
CDR3: CASSARTGGDFDYTF

V: TRBV27
CDR3: CASSLQGAFHEAFF

V: TRBV4-3
CDR3: CASSQAPALTSGYPGGANVLTF

V: TRBV7-2
CDR3: CAGSLDRVAELFF

V: TRBV6-4
CDR3: CASSDGGNYGYTF

V: TRBV7-9
CDR3: CASSYGQTLGAFF

V: TRBV5-1
CDR3: CASSLGPPRDQPQHF

V: TRBV29-1
CDR3: CSVGDRYGYTF

V: TRBV6-1
CDR3: CASSDPPGTGGEFEAFF